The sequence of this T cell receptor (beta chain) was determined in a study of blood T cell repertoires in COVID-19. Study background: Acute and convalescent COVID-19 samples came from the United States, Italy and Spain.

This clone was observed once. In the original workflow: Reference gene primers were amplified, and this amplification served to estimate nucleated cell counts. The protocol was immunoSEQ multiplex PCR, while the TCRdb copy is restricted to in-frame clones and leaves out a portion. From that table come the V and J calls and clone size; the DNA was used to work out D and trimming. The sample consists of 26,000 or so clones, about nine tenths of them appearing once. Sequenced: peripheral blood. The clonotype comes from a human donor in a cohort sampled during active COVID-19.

This CDR3 reads CASSGTGGPEMGNQPQHF. The CDR3 DNA is TGTGCCAGCAGCGGGACAGGGGGTCCCGAAATGGGCAATCAGCCCCAGCATTTT. V is TRBV5-6 and J is TRBJ1-5, with 11 bases that match TRBD1. CDR1 and CDR2 (germline): SGHDT, YYEEEE. With 4 bases clipped from V and 2 bases from J, the junction kept 11 bases outside the gene matches. The CDR3 runs 18 residues.